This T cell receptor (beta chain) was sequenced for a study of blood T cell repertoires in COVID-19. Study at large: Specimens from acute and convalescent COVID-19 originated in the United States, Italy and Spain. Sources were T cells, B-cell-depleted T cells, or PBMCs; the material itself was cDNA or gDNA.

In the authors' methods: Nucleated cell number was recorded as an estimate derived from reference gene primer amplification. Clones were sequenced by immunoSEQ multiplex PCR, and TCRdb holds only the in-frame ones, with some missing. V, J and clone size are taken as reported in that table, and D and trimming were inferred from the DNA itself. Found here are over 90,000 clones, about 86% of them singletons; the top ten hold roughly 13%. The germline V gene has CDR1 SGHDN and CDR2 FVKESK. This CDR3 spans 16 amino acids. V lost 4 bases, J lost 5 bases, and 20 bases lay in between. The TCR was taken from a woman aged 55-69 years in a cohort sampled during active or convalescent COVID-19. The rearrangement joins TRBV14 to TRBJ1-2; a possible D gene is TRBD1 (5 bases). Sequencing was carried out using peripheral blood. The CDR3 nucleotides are TGTGCCAGCAGCCCCCCTCCTGGGCGGGGGAGTTATGGCTACACCTTC. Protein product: CASSPPPGRGSYGYTF.